This T cell receptor (beta chain) derives from a study of cytomegalovirus exposure and HLA in healthy donors. Findings and limits, study-wide: Among CMV-associated TCR beta chains, most appeared HLA-restricted in a later analysis. At a 0.05 false discovery rate, a later analysis found 16,951 TCR beta sequences to be associated with HLA alleles. Cytomegalovirus status was reportedly diagnosed by the classifier with high sensitivity and specificity. There were reportedly fewer N-insertions in an Asian-associated ancestry cluster than the roughly 700-donor mean, in a later analysis.

With respect to this clone: What it binds is unknown.

The length of the CDR3 is 15 residues. Germline values: CDR1 ENHRY, CDR2 SYGVKD. V shed 0 bases and J shed 4 bases, with 11 bases lying between them. The PCR contained 60 Vbeta and 13 Jbeta primers. Here immunoSEQ multiplex PCR was the method, and the copy in TCRdb shows in-frame clones only, minus some. Of 150,000 to 200,000 clones in the sample, roughly 85% were seen once. The rearrangement uses TRBV10-3 and TRBJ2-3; a possible D gene is TRBD2 (5 bases). This sequence originates from a man aged 35 to 55 in good health and CMV-seronegative. Material: PBMCs. DNA of the CDR3: TGTGCCATCAGTGAGTCGCGGACTGCTGCAGATACGCAGTATTTT. Its protein product is CAISESRTAADTQYF.